The 6 T cell receptor beta chains listed next were all sequenced from one sample in a study of cytomegalovirus exposure and HLA in healthy donors (dated by TCRdb to 2016 to 2017). Libraries were built with the immunoSEQ multiplex PCR assay. The multiplex PCR relied on a mix of 60 forward primers for TCR Vbeta segments and 13 reverse primers for TCR Jbeta segments. This is the immuneACCESS table as TCRdb keeps it, with only in-frame sequences that have V and J called. A part of the clones is gone; compared with another copy, unresolved V genes explain less than half, and the rest is unexplained. This sample lists roughly 200,000 clones; roughly 90% were detected once. Of the sample, approximately 1% is held by the ten largest clones. Sample: PBMCs. The receptor set was obtained from a woman younger than 30 in good health and CMV-seronegative.

This chain joins TRBV13 and TRBJ2-7; 7 bases align to TRBD1. V lost 1 base, J lost 3 bases, and 3 bases stayed unmatched. This CDR3 comprises 14 residues. Germline assignment: CDR1 PRHDT and CDR2 FYEKMQ (reference sequence). The CDR3 DNA reads TGTGCCAGCAGCTTAGCGGGACAGAGCTACGAGCAGTACTTC. As protein: CASSLAGQSYEQYF.

The gene calls are TRBV5-1 and TRBJ2-5; 13 bases are shared with TRBD2. The CDR3 has 15 residues. Germline trimming cut 7 bases from V and 3 bases from J; bases unmatched to any gene: 6. Germline V CDR1 and CDR2: SGHRS, YFSETQ. The CDR3 DNA follows: TGCGCCAGCGGAAGAGGACTAGCGGGGGAAGAGACCCAGTACTTC. The encoded protein is CASGRGLAGEETQYF. The full variable domain, its missing parts supplied by reference TRBV5-1 and TRBJ2-5, is KAGVTQTPRYLIKTRGQQVTLSCSPISGHRSVSWYQQTPGQGLQFLFEYFSETQRNKGNFPGRFSGRQFSNSRSEMNVSTLELGDSALYLCASGRGLAGEETQYFGPGTRLLVL.

The CDR3 is CATRDSTNTGELFF. For the CDR3, the DNA is TGTGCCACGAGGGACAGCACGAACACCGGGGAGCTGTTTTTT. The chain recombines TRBV2 with TRBJ2-2, with 7 bases aligning to TRBD1. This CDR3 is 14 amino acids long. In germline, CDR1 is SNHLY, CDR2 FYNNEI. V trimming: 10 bases; J trimming: 0 bases; junction bases outside the gene matches: 5.

The rearrangement joins TRBV7-3 to TRBJ2-1; D is perhaps TRBD2 (6 bases). This CDR3 has 14 amino acids. V was cut by 4 bases and J by 12 bases, with 19 bases left in between. The V gene's germline CDR1 is SGHTA and CDR2 FQGTGA. The CDR3 sequence: CASSSGRGSGGQFF. The DNA of the CDR3 is TGTGCCAGCAGCTCCGGGAGAGGGTCTGGGGGGCAGTTCTTC.

This chain joins TRBV5-1 and TRBJ1-4, with 9 bases fitting TRBD1. V lost 4 bases to trimming and J lost 7 bases; unmatched junction nucleotides: 8. Germline assignment: CDR1 SGHRS and CDR2 YFSETQ. CDR3 size: 15 residues. The CDR3 protein is CASSGYRGLGEKLFF. Here the CDR3 DNA reads TGCGCCAGCAGCGGATACAGGGGGCTTGGTGAAAAACTGTTTTTT.

The chain couples TRBV5-1 to TRBJ2-5, with a possible D match to TRBD1 (5 bases). Germline CDR1 SGHRS, CDR2 YFSETQ. Trimming pared 6 bases from V and 0 bases from J, leaving 12 bases between. The CDR3 contains 14 residues. The CDR3 sequence is CASTGGANQETQYF. CDR3 DNA sequence: TGCGCCAGCACCGGTGGGGCGAACCAAGAGACCCAGTACTTC.